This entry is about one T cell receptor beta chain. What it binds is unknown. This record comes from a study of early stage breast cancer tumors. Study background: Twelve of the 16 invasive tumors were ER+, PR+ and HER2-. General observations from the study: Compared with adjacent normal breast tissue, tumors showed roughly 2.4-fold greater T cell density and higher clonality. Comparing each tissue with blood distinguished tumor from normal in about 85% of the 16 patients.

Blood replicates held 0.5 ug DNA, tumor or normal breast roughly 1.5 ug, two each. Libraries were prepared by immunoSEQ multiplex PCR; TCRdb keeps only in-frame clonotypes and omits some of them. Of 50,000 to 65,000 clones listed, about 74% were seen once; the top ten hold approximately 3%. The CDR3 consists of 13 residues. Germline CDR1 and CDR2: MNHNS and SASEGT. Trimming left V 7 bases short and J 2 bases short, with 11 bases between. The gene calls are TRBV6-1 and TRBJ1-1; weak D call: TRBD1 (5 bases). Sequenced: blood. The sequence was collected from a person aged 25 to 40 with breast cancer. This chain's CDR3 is CASIRDGNTEAFF. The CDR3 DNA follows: TGTGCCAGCATCCGGGACGGTAACACTGAAGCTTTCTTT.